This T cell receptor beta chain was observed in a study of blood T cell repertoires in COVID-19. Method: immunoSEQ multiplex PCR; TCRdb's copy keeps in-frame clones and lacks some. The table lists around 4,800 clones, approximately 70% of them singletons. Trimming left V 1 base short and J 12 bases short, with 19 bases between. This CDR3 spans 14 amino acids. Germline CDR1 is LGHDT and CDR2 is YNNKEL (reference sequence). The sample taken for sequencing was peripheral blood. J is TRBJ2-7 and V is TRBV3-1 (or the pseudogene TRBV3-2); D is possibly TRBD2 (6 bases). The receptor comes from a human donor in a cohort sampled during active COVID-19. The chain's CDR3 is CASSQASGTASLYF. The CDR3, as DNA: TGTGCCAGCAGCCAAGCTTCCGGGACTGCCTCGCTGTACTTC.